The 5 T cell receptor beta chains listed next were all sequenced from one sample in a study of blood T cells in healthy people across ages (dated by TCRdb to between 2014 and 2016). Library preparation was by 5' RACE. The sample was run on an Illumina HiSeq 2500. A second PCR of roughly 7 to 11 cycles was run with a J-beta primer mix and a sample-barcoded 5' primer. TCRdb itself trimmed the public reads at Q25 with fastp, ran MiXCR and retained productive beta chains. One record per CDR3 amino acid sequence lists the most common genes and DNA. The sample table lists over 950,000 distinct CDR3 sequences, 30% to 40% of them with a count of one. In total, the top ten clones hold 13% of the sample. Sequences were obtained from blood. These TCRs come from a man between 18 and 35 years old in good health.

The CDR3 DNA reads TGCAGTGCTTATGGGCTAACAGCGGATGAGCAGTTCTTC. Translated, it gives CSAYGLTADEQFF. The chain is built from TRBV20-1 and TRBJ2-1; D is possibly TRBD2 (5 bases). In germline, CDR1 is DFQATT, CDR2 SNEGSKA (reference sequence). CDR3 length: 13 amino acids. Trimming took off 5 bases at V and 8 bases at J, with 16 bases between the two ends.

The rearrangement joins TRBV7-2 to TRBJ1-4; D perhaps matches TRBD1 (5 bases). The CDR3 length is 13 residues. V gave up 5 bases and J gave up 8 bases, with 12 bases separating them. Germline loops: CDR1 SGHTA, CDR2 FQGNSA. Here the CDR3 reads CASSTSWGEKLFF. CDR3 nucleotide sequence: TGTGCCAGCAGCACTAGCTGGGGGGAAAAACTGTTTTTT.

This clonotype was detected a few times. The chain is built from TRBV25-1 and TRBJ1-6, with TRBD1 matching 10 bases. In germline, CDR1 is MGHDK, CDR2 SYGVNS. V gave up 1 base and J gave up 9 bases; unmatched junction bases: 3. The CDR3 loop spans 15 amino acids. The CDR3 bases are TGTGCCAGCAGTGAATCAGACAGGGGGCGTTCACCCCTCCACTTT. Amino acids: CASSESDRGRSPLHF.

CDR3 residues: CSARDQTGRFTQYF. In DNA, the CDR3 is TGCAGTGCTAGAGATCAGACGGGTCGTTTTACCCAGTACTTC. The rearrangement joins TRBV20-1 to TRBJ2-7; D is uncertain. Trimming left V 0 bases short and J 10 bases short, with 19 bases between. Germline assignment: CDR1 DFQATT and CDR2 SNEGSKA (reference sequence). The CDR3 is 14 residues long.

The chain carries TRBV10-3 and TRBJ2-3, with TRBD1 matching 7 bases. The CDR3 consists of 12 residues. Germline trimming cut 11 bases from V and 2 bases from J; bases unmatched to any gene: 4. Germline V gene data show CDR1 as ENHRY and CDR2 as SYGVKD. The CDR3 is CAQGQDTDTQYF. DNA of the CDR3: TGTGCCCAAGGACAGGACACAGATACGCAGTATTTT.